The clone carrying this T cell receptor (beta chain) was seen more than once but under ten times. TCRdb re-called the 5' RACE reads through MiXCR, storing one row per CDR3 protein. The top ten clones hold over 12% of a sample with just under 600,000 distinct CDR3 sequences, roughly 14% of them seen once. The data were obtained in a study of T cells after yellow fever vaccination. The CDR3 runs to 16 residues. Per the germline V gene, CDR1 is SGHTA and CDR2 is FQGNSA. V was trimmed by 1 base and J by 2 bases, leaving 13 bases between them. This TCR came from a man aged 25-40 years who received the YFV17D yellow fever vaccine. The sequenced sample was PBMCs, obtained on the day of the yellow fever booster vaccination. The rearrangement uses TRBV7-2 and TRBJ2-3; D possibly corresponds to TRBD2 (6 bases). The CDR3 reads CASSLVGGRDTDTQYF. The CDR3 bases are TGTGCCAGCAGCTTAGTGGGGGGACGGGACACAGATACGCAGTATTTT.